This TCR beta chain was profiled in a study of blood T cell repertoires in COVID-19. Repertoires were generated with immunoSEQ multiplex PCR, while TCRdb's copy carries only in-frame clones and drops some. The sample consists of some 150,000 clones, more than 80% of them appearing once. The TCR sequence derives from a man in his 70s with acute or convalescent COVID-19. The source material was peripheral blood.

The CDR3 bases are TGTGCCAGTAGTATGGGGCAGCTAACTTACAATGAGCAGTTCTTC. Its translation: CASSMGQLTYNEQFF. V usage is TRBV19 and J usage is TRBJ2-1; a possible D gene is TRBD1 (5 bases). V was clipped by 3 bases and J by 4 bases, with 13 bases between them. This CDR3 is 15 amino acids long. Germline CDR1 and CDR2: LNHDA and SQIVND (reference sequence).